This T cell receptor beta chain was identified in a study of spatial heterogeneity in lung cancer. Whole-study context: Alpha-chain detections were consistently fewer than beta-chain detections among the sequences.

Germline CDR1 SNHLY, CDR2 FYNNEI. The ends lost 6 bases at V and 5 bases at J; junction bases unmatched: 6. This CDR3 has 13 residues. The time point denotes: sample taken at primary tumor resection. The input material, whole RNA from tumor, nontumor lung or frozen PBMC, was sequenced unsorted. This clonotype has ten or more counts. Its target is unknown. This beta chain is a stray read from a library made for alpha chains; its abundance is not meaningful. All TCR cDNA molecules were individually tagged with a unique molecular identifier. TCRdb re-derived calls from the 5' RACE reads in MiXCR, one entry per CDR3 protein. The sample contains around 9,800 distinct CDR3 sequences, 6.3% of which appear only once. Study conclusions and caveats: Ubiquitous expanded tumor TCRs were seen in blood more at resection than at follow-up.

The sequence was collected from a male donor with early-stage non-small cell lung cancer. The chain couples TRBV2 to TRBJ1-2, with TRBD1 identical over 7 bases. Specimen: PBMCs, collected at surgery. The CDR3 DNA reads TGTGCCAGCAGAGCCAGCAGGGGGTATGGCTACACCTTC. Translating gives CASRASRGYGYTF.